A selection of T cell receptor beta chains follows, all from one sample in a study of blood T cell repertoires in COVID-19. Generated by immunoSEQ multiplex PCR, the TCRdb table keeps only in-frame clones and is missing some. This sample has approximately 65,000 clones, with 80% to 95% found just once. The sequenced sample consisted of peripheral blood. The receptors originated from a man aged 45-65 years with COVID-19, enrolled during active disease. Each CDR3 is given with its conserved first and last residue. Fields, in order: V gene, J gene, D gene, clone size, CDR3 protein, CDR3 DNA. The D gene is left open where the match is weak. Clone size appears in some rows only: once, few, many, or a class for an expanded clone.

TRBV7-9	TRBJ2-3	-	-	CASSLGLGRETDTQYF	TGTGCCAGCAGCTTAGGATTGGGGAGAGAAACAGATACGCAGTATTTT
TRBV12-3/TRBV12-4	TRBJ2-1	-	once	CASSSYNEQFF	TGTGCCAGCAGTTCTTACAATGAGCAGTTCTTC
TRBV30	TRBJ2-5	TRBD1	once	CAWSPGTGLETQYF	TGTGCCTGGAGTCCCGGGACAGGGTTAGAGACCCAGTACTTC
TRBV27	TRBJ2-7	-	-	CASSLLGGWYEQYF	TGTGCCAGCAGTTTGTTAGGCGGATGGTACGAGCAGTACTTC
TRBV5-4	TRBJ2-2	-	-	CASSLFSVGELFF	TGTGCCAGCAGCTTGTTTTCTGTCGGGGAGCTGTTTTTT
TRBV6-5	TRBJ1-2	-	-	CASSYSGGYGYTF	TGTGCCAGCAGTTACTCGGGGGGCTATGGCTACACCTTC
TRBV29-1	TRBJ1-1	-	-	CSAGQIMNTEAFF	TGCAGCGCCGGACAAATCATGAACACTGAAGCTTTCTTT
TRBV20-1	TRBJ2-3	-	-	CSAPGSKAQYF	TGCAGTGCGCCGGGGTCCAAGGCGCAGTATTTT
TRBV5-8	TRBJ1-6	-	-	CASSFPGYNSPLHF	TGTGCCAGCAGCTTCCCGGGTTATAATTCACCCCTCCACTTT
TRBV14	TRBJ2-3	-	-	CASSPPQGLTDTQYF	TGTGCCAGCAGCCCGCCCCAGGGTCTAACAGATACGCAGTATTTT
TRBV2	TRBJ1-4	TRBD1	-	CASRATGTVLFF	TGTGCCAGCAGGGCGACAGGGACGGTGCTGTTTTTT
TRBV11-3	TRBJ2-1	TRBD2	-	CASSLGLAADSYNEQFF	TGTGCCAGCAGCCTCGGACTAGCGGCCGACTCCTACAATGAGCAGTTCTTC
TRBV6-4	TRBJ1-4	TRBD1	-	CASRDTGAANEKLFF	TGTGCCAGCAGGGATACAGGGGCAGCTAATGAAAAACTGTTTTTT
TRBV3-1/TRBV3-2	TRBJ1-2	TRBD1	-	CASSPSQGALGYTF	TGTGCCAGCAGCCCTTCACAGGGGGCCTTGGGCTACACCTTC
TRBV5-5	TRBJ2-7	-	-	CASSPTGLDEQYF	TGTGCCAGCAGCCCGACAGGCTTAGACGAGCAGTACTTC
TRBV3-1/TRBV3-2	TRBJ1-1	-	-	CASSQEGGQRAFF	TGTGCCAGCAGCCAAGAAGGGGGACAACGAGCTTTCTTT
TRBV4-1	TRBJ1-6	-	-	CASSHPSTVSLHF	TGCGCCAGCAGCCACCCTTCGACAGTTTCCCTCCACTTT
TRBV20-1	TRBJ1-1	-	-	CSASRGRGNTEAFF	TGCAGTGCTAGTCGGGGCAGGGGGAACACTGAAGCTTTCTTT
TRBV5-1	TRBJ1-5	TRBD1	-	CASSLGDREGNQPQHF	TGCGCCAGCAGCTTGGGGGACAGAGAGGGGAATCAGCCCCAGCATTTT
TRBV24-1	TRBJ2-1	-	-	CATSDPRQGGDEQFF	TGTGCCACCAGTGATCCAAGACAGGGAGGCGATGAGCAGTTCTTC
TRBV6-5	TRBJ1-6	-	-	CAGASSYNSPLHF	TGTGCCGGGGCGAGCTCCTATAATTCACCCCTCCACTTT
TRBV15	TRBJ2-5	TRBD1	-	CATSENRQGRQTQYF	TGTGCCACCAGCGAAAACAGACAGGGGAGACAGACCCAGTACTTC
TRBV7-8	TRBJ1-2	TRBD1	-	CASSLGQGARSGYTF	TGTGCCAGCAGCTTAGGGCAGGGGGCAAGGTCTGGCTACACCTTC
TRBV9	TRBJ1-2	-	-	CASSVGQDSARYGYTF	TGTGCCAGCAGCGTAGGGCAGGACTCCGCCCGGTATGGCTACACCTTC
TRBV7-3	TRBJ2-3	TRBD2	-	CASSNPGLAGLDTDTQYF	TGTGCCAGCAGCAACCCGGGACTAGCGGGACTAGACACAGATACGCAGTATTTT
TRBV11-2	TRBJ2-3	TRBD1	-	CASSSRGTASTDTQYF	TGTGCCAGCAGCTCTAGGGGGACAGCGAGCACAGATACGCAGTATTTT
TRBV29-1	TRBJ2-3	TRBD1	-	CSADRGQGTDTQYF	TGCAGCGCTGACAGGGGCCAGGGTACAGATACGCAGTATTTT
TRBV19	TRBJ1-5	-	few	CASSRVQGYSNQPQHF	TGTGCCAGTAGTCGGGTTCAGGGGTACAGCAATCAGCCCCAGCATTTT
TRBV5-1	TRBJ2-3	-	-	CASSFQQDTDTQYF	TGCGCCAGCAGCTTCCAACAAGACACAGATACGCAGTATTTT
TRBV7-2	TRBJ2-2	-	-	CASSLEAAANTGELFF	TGTGCCAGCAGCTTAGAGGCGGCGGCGAACACCGGGGAGCTGTTTTTT
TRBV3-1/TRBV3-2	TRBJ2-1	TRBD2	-	CASSQRGLAAYNEQFF	TGTGCCAGCAGCCAGCGTGGACTAGCTGCCTACAATGAGCAGTTCTTC
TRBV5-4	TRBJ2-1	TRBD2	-	CASSLGSSGGYNEQFF	TGTGCCAGCAGCTTGGGATCTAGCGGAGGATACAATGAGCAGTTCTTC
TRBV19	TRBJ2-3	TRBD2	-	CASSISGLAGTSTDTQYF	TGTGCCAGTAGTATATCCGGCCTAGCGGGGACTAGCACAGATACGCAGTATTTT
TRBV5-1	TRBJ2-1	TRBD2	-	CASRTSGSYNEQFF	TGCGCCAGCAGGACTAGCGGGAGCTACAATGAGCAGTTCTTC
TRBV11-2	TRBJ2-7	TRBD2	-	CASSLGVGGFYEQYF	TGTGCCAGCAGCTTAGGAGTGGGAGGGTTCTACGAGCAGTACTTC
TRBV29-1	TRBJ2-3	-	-	CSHTGSAGGPDTQYF	TGCAGCCATACGGGGTCTGCGGGTGGGCCAGATACGCAGTATTTT
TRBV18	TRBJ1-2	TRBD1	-	CASSPGTSGQGNYGYTF	TGTGCCAGCTCACCAGGGACTTCGGGACAGGGCAACTATGGCTACACCTTC
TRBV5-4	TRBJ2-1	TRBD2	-	CASSPPLGRGGNEQFF	TGTGCCAGCAGCCCACCTTTGGGGAGGGGAGGCAATGAGCAGTTCTTC
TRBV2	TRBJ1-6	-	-	CATTTAQGSPLHF	TGTGCCACCACCACTGCTCAGGGGTCACCCCTCCACTTT
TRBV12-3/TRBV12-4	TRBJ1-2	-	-	CASSLTGRDGYTF	TGTGCCAGCAGTTTAACAGGGAGGGATGGCTACACCTTC
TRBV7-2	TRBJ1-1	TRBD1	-	CASRPTGGRPEAFF	TGTGCCAGCAGACCAACAGGGGGCCGGCCTGAAGCTTTCTTT
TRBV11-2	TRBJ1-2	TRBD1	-	CASSLDLLLTGKKNYGYTF	TGTGCCAGCAGCTTAGACCTCCTGTTGACAGGGAAAAAAAACTATGGCTACACCTTC
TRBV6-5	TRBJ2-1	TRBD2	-	CASTAGLAGANEQFF	TGTGCCAGCACGGCTGGACTAGCGGGAGCCAATGAGCAGTTCTTC
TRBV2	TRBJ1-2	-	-	CASRGPAGHVYGYTF	TGTGCCAGCAGGGGGCCCGCAGGGCATGTCTATGGCTACACCTTC
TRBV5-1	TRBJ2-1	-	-	CASSLAGSYNEQFF	TGCGCCAGCAGCTTGGCGGGATCCTACAATGAGCAGTTCTTC
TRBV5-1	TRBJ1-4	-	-	CASSFSQGREKLFF	TGCGCCAGCAGCTTCAGTCAGGGAAGAGAAAAACTGTTTTTT
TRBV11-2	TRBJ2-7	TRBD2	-	CASSPTSGGLGEQYF	TGTGCCAGCAGCCCTACCAGCGGGGGATTGGGGGAGCAGTACTTC
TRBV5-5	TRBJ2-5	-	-	CASSLDIVVTRGETQYF	TGTGCCAGCAGCTTGGATATTGTGGTCACCCGGGGAGAGACCCAGTACTTC
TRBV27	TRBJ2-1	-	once	CASSFGRGSTYNEQFF	TGTGCCAGCAGTTTTGGCAGGGGCAGCACCTACAATGAGCAGTTCTTC
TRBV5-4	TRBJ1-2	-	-	CASSLVGAYSNYGYTF	TGTGCCAGCAGCTTGGTGGGGGCGTATTCTAACTATGGCTACACCTTC
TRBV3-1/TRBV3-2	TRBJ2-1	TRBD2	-	CASSQDLALLAGGRNEQFF	TGTGCCAGCAGCCAAGATCTGGCCCTACTAGCGGGAGGAAGGAATGAGCAGTTCTTC
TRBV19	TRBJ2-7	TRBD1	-	CASSTLPGTGGYEQYF	TGTGCCAGTAGTACCCTTCCTGGGACAGGGGGATACGAGCAGTACTTC
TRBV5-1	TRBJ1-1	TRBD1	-	CASRTTGGDTEAFF	TGCGCCAGCAGGACAACAGGGGGCGACACTGAAGCTTTCTTT
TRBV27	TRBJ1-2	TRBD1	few	CASSPGQGIYGYTF	TGTGCCAGCAGCCCGGGACAGGGGATCTATGGCTACACCTTC
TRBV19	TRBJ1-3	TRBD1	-	CASSGQGATGNTIYF	TGTGCCAGTAGTGGACAGGGGGCGACTGGAAACACCATATATTTT
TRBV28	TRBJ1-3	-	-	CASRTVQAGNTIYF	TGTGCCAGCAGAACCGTCCAGGCAGGAAACACCATATATTTT
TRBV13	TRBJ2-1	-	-	CASSLRLPGEQFF	TGTGCCAGCAGCTTACGCCTCCCGGGTGAGCAGTTCTTC
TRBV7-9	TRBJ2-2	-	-	CASSYPLGGWLDTGELFF	TGTGCCAGCAGCTACCCTCTAGGAGGATGGTTGGACACCGGGGAGCTGTTTTTT
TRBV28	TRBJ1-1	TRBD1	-	CASSPSGTASFTEAFF	TGTGCCAGCAGCCCCTCCGGGACAGCTTCTTTCACTGAAGCTTTCTTT